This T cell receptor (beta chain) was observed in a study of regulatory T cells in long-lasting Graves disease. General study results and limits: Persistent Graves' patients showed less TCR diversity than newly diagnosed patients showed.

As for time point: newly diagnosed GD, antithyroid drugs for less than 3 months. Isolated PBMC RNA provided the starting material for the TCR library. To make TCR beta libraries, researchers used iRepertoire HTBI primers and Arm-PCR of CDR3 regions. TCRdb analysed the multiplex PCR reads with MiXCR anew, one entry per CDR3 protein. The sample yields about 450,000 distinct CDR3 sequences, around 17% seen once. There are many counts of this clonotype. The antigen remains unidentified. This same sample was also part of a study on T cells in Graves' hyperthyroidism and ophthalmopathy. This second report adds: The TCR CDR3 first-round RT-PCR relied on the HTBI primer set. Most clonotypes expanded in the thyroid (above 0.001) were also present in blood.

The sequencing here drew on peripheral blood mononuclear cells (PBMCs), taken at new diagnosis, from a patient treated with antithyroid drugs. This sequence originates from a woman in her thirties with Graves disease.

The CDR3 reads CASSSGAGAQSGNTIYF. CDR3 sequence (DNA): TGCGCCAGCAGCTCAGGCGCAGGGGCGCAATCAGGAAACACCATATATTTT. The chain recombines TRBV5-1 with TRBJ1-3; D perhaps matches TRBD1 (6 bases). The CDR3 covers 17 residues. In germline, CDR1 is SGHRS, CDR2 YFSETQ. Trimming stripped 3 bases from V and 4 bases from J, with 20 bases between.